This T cell receptor (beta chain) comes out of a study of T-cell memory formation after mild COVID-19 (dated by TCRdb to the early 2020s). Notes on the research overall: TCR sequence clusters from the two donors were found to be largely donor specific. Two young, previously healthy adult volunteers made up the cohort, one male and one female. Longitudinal TCRalpha and TCRbeta repertoire sequencing tracked T-cell clones expanding and contracting after mild COVID-19 in a couple of donors. Results and caveats for the whole study, not just this receptor: Some responding clones were detected in pre-infection memory, suggesting pre-existing cross-reactive memory T cells joined the SARS-CoV-2 response. The study covered only a couple of mild cases, and larger cohorts including severe cases with pre-infection samples were considered necessary. From day 15 to 85, contracting clones showed balanced CD4/CD8 phenotypes, whereas a second wave of clones that expanded from day 15 to 37 leaned towards CD4+. The second-wave clones that peaked on day 37 were not confirmed to be SARS-CoV-2 specific. Contracting CD4+ clones appeared mostly in the CM and EM memory subsets, whereas CD8+ clones were enriched in EMRA.

Ficoll-Paque density gradient centrifugation was the method used to isolate PBMCs. The germline ends are 6 bases apart after V is trimmed by 2 bases and J by 5 bases. The germline V gene sets CDR1 to SQVTM and CDR2 to ANQGSEA. The CDR3 measures 11 amino acids from cysteine to phenylalanine. The kept DNA is CDR3 alone, 33 bases in frame from the first base. The sequencing machine was an Illumina NovaSeq 6000. Using 5'RACE with constant-segment primers, TCRalpha and TCRbeta cDNA libraries were constructed, with sample barcodes and unique molecular identifiers added in the process. Trizol reagent was used to extract RNA from every sample. The libraries were amplified in two PCR steps, and the second step added a second sample barcode and Illumina TruSeq adapters. Sequencing of the libraries was done on an Illumina NovaSeq, producing 2 x 150 bp paired-end reads. Regarding the original processing steps: Demultiplexing of reads and collapsing into UMI-guided consensus sequences were performed with migec v1.2.7. Using mixcr v2.1.11, UMI consensuses were aligned to TRA and TRB V and J templates and then assembled into clonotypes. A clonotype was counted as expanded or contracted only when both edgeR and NoisET called the clonotype significant, with the noise models trained on biological replicates. For edgeR calls, a false discovery rate-adjusted p below 0.01 and a log2 fold-change threshold of 1 were applied. PCA with hierarchical clustering of max-normalized trajectories of the 1000 most abundant clonotypes was used as exploratory dynamics analysis. Each responding clone was given a CD4 or CD8 phenotype based on the CD4+ and CD8+ repertoires, which had been sequenced separately. TCRdb trimmed the raw reads at Q25, called clones with MiXCR and kept productive beta chains. Identical CDR3 protein sequences are pooled into one entry, listed with their most common genes and DNA. These V and J calls rely on TCRdb rather than the paper's analysis. A total of 250,000 to 350,000 distinct CDR3 sequences appear in this sample, under 20% of them only once. Of the sample, roughly 25% is held by the ten largest clones.

As for this clonotype: Its antigen target is currently unknown. No qualities accompany the bases; no much larger clone lies one base away.

The sample consisted of PBMCs or a T cell subset sorted from them (not recorded which). The TCR sequence derives from a man between 18 and 35 years old who had mild COVID-19 (a few samples of this study predate the infection). The sample titles of this study are shuffled in the database, so cell type and time point are left out; the donor was told from shared clones. The sequence is built from TRBV29-1 and TRBJ1-2; no D gene is confidently identified. The CDR3 is CSVESKYGYTF. The sequence in DNA is TGCAGCGTTGAATCCAAATATGGCTACACCTTC.